The sequence of this T cell receptor (beta chain) was determined in a study of T cell responses to AZD1222 COVID-19 vaccine. The study's findings and limits: Only 5 or 6 people who got AZD1222 tested seropositive at baseline. Among spike-specific TCRs, nearly half reportedly target unmutated variant regions. Spike-specific TCR breadth and depth grew following two AZD1222 doses.

V was trimmed by 1 base and J by 0 bases, leaving 10 bases between them. Germline loops: CDR1 SGHRS, CDR2 YFSETQ. This CDR3 has 15 amino acids. This clone was recorded a few times. Its antigen remains unidentified. Second-dose intervals of approximately 4 or approximately 12 weeks were pooled. Profiling relied on immunoSEQ multiplex PCR, and the TCRdb table lists in-frame clones only, not all of them. This table holds 150,000 or so clones, 90% to 95% found once. The clonotype comes from an adult who received the AZD1222 COVID-19 vaccine. The chain couples TRBV5-1 to TRBJ1-1, with D possibly TRBD1 on 6 matching bases. The sequenced sample was peripheral blood, obtained 28 days after the second AZD1222 dose. The CDR3: CASSLRQGMNTEAFF. The DNA of the CDR3 is TGCGCCAGCAGCTTGAGGCAGGGGATGAACACTGAAGCTTTCTTT.